The 19 T cell receptor beta chains below all came from one sample that was sequenced in a study of blood T cell repertoires in COVID-19. TCRdb keeps only in-frame clones here, not all; method: immunoSEQ multiplex PCR. Found here are approximately 76,000 clones, roughly 80% of them singletons; the top ten hold 11%. Specimen: peripheral blood. The receptors come from a man aged 45-65 years with acute or convalescent COVID-19.

V usage is TRBV19 and J usage is TRBJ1-5; the D gene is possibly TRBD1 (5 bases). V was cut by 6 bases and J by 2 bases, with 14 bases left in between. The V gene's germline CDR1 is LNHDA and CDR2 SQIVND (reference sequence). The CDR3 covers 15 residues. The CDR3 here is CASSGGGEGNQPQHF. The CDR3 region has the DNA TGTGCCAGTAGCGGGGGAGGGGAAGGCAATCAGCCCCAGCATTTT.

The CDR3 region is CASSLVAHSNTGELFF. CDR3 bases: TGTGCCAGCAGCTTAGTTGCGCACTCGAACACCGGGGAGCTGTTTTTT. The chain joins TRBV7-8 to TRBJ2-2; D ambiguous. Per the germline V gene, CDR1 is SGHVS and CDR2 is FQNEAQ. V was trimmed by 1 base and J by 0 bases, leaving 9 bases between them. The CDR3 is made up of 16 amino acids.

The rearrangement joins TRBV7-2 to TRBJ2-7; unclear D gene. The CDR3 has 14 amino acids. Trimming pared 5 bases from V and 6 bases from J, leaving 17 bases between. Germline lookup yields CDR1 SGHTA and CDR2 FQGNSA. The CDR3, as DNA: TGTGCCAGCAGCACCCGGGTCTCTGAATCCGAGCAGTACTTC. It yields the protein CASSTRVSESEQYF.

The V call is TRBV5-6, the J call TRBJ1-2; D gene uncertain. Trimming took 0 bases from V and 7 from J, leaving 10 bases between them. This CDR3 is built from 13 residues. CDR1 SGHDT and CDR2 YYEEEE come from the germline V gene. In DNA, the CDR3 is TGTGCCAGCAGCTTGGTATTGGCAGGTGGCTACACCTTC. It yields the protein CASSLVLAGGYTF.

J is TRBJ2-2 and V is TRBV2, with a weak D call TRBD2 (5 bases). The germline V gene encodes CDR1 SNHLY and CDR2 FYNNEI. The CDR3 loop spans 12 amino acids. Trimming shortened V by 9 bases and J by 7 bases, and 12 bases separated the two germline ends. CDR3 bases: TGTGCCAGTTCGGGAAGCGGCGGGGAGCTGTTTTTT. Translated: CASSGSGGELFF.

The rearrangement links TRBV29-1 to TRBJ2-1, with TRBD1 matching over 12 bases. This CDR3 contains 17 residues. Trimming at V came to 4 bases and at J to 9 bases, leaving 16 bases not matched to a gene. Germline V gives CDR1 SQVTM, CDR2 ANQGSEA. The CDR3 spells CSVVGTGGFWEALEQFF. CDR3 bases: TGCAGCGTTGTCGGGACAGGGGGCTTCTGGGAGGCTCTTGAGCAGTTCTTC.

The chain is built from TRBV7-2 and TRBJ2-7, with 7 bases fitting TRBD2. CDR1 and CDR2 (germline): SGHTA, FQGNSA. The CDR3 has 13 residues. The V gene end was trimmed by 7 bases and the J gene end by 4 bases; junction bases not matched to a gene: 7. CDR3 DNA: TGTGCCAGCACGGCGACAGCGGGGTACGAGCAGTACTTC. This codes for CASTATAGYEQYF.

The chain recombines TRBV2 with TRBJ2-7; D perhaps matches TRBD2 (7 bases). CDR1 is SNHLY, CDR2 FYNNEI, per germline. Trimming cost V 8 bases and J 5 bases, with 22 bases left between them. CDR3 length equals 15 residues. CDR3 residues: CASCITRGGSNEQYF. The CDR3, as DNA: TGTGCCAGCTGCATTACAAGGGGGGGGTCGAACGAGCAGTACTTC.

This clone was observed once. This chain links TRBV13 with TRBJ2-2; 7 nucleotides match TRBD2. The CDR3 loop spans 17 amino acids. Trimming cost V 0 bases and J 5 bases; bases outside gene matches: 9. Germline values: CDR1 PRHDT, CDR2 FYEKMQ (reference sequence). DNA for the CDR3: TGTGCCAGCAGCTTAGGCCCGGTCAGCGGGGCTACCGGGGAGCTGTTTTTT. This codes for CASSLGPVSGATGELFF.

The CDR3 DNA is TGCAGCGTTGCGGGTAGCGGAGGGGACACCGGGGAGCTGTTTTTT. This codes for CSVAGSGGDTGELFF. The chain links TRBV29-1 to TRBJ2-2; possible D gene TRBD2, 6 bases. CDR1 is SQVTM, CDR2 ANQGSEA, per germline. The V and J ends lost 4 bases and 3 bases respectively, with 15 bases between them. This CDR3 is 15 amino acids long.

The chain is built from TRBV12-2 and TRBJ2-5; the table names TRBD2, a call not compared with the DNA. TRBV12-2 corresponds to a pseudogene. The length of the CDR3 is 15 residues. CDR3 nucleotides: TGTGCAAGTCGCTTAGCGCCCCGGTCCCAAGAGACCCAGTACTTC. As protein: CASRLAPRSQETQYF.

The sample holds one count of this clone. This sequence joins TRBV18 and TRBJ1-3, with TRBD1 matching 8 bases. The germline CDR1 and CDR2 sequences are KGHSH and LQKENI. The CDR3 consists of 15 residues. The junction had 9 bases not matched to a gene; V was cut back by 5 bases and J by 6 bases. The chain's CDR3 is CASSSGTGNENTIYF. DNA of the CDR3: TGTGCCAGCTCATCCGGGACAGGCAATGAAAACACCATATATTTT.

This chain uses TRBV9 with TRBJ2-2, with D possibly matching TRBD1 (6 bases). There are 15 residues in the CDR3. The V and J ends lost 3 bases and 3 bases respectively, with 12 bases between them. In germline, CDR1 is SGDLS, CDR2 YYNGEE. CDR3 sequence: CASSGGEGDTGELFF. CDR3 DNA: TGTGCCAGCAGCGGGGGAGAGGGGGACACCGGGGAGCTGTTTTTT.

The genes are TRBV28 and TRBJ1-5; maybe TRBD1 (5 bases). The CDR3 runs to 14 residues. Trimming shortened V by 5 bases and J by 5 bases, and 13 bases separated the two germline ends. Germline assignment: CDR1 MDHEN and CDR2 SYDVKM. The CDR3 reads CASSGAPGDQPQHF. The CDR3 coding sequence is TGTGCCAGCAGTGGAGCCCCGGGGGATCAGCCCCAGCATTTT.

V is TRBV6-2 or TRBV6-3 and J is TRBJ1-1, with D unresolved. Germline assignment: CDR1 MNHEY and CDR2 SVGEGT. V lost 4 bases and J lost 5, with 14 bases in between. The CDR3 covers 14 residues. The CDR3 is CASSFQTPGTEAFF. As DNA, the CDR3 is TGTGCCAGCAGTTTCCAGACCCCGGGGACTGAAGCTTTCTTT.

The rearrangement uses TRBV7-9 and TRBJ1-2, with D possibly matching TRBD1 (5 bases). The CDR3 consists of 14 residues. Trimming shortened V by 0 bases and J by 4 bases, and 9 bases separated the two germline ends. CDR1 SEHNR and CDR2 FQNEAQ come from the germline V gene (reference sequence). DNA of the CDR3: TGTGCCAGCAGCTTAGCGCAGGGTCCCTATGGCTACACCTTC. Translation gives CASSLAQGPYGYTF.

CDR3 nucleotides: TGTGCCAGCAGCTTGGACGGCAGGGTGGGCGGGGAGCTGTTTTTT. Encoded protein: CASSLDGRVGGELFF. This chain joins TRBV5-4 and TRBJ2-2, with a possible D match to TRBD1 (5 bases). Germline V gene data show CDR1 as SGHNT and CDR2 as YYREEE (reference sequence). The CDR3 consists of 15 residues. With 0 bases removed from V and 7 bases from J, the gap between germline ends came to 13 bases.

The J gene is TRBJ1-5, the V gene TRBV3-1 (or the pseudogene TRBV3-2); D is possibly TRBD1 (6 bases). V was pared by 3 bases and J by 7 bases, with 16 bases between. The CDR3 covers 15 residues. The V gene's germline CDR1 is LGHDT and CDR2 YNNKEL (reference sequence). CDR3 nucleotide sequence: TGTGCCAGCAGCCAGCACGGGGGGGCTGACCAGCCCCAGCATTTT. It is translated as CASSQHGGADQPQHF.

The chain is built from TRBV29-1 and TRBJ1-4; 7 positions agree with TRBD1. J was trimmed by 0 bases and V by 6 bases; bases with no gene match: 4. This CDR3 is 14 amino acids long. CDR1 and CDR2 (germline): SQVTM, ANQGSEA. This CDR3 reads CSVNRGTTNEKLFF. In DNA, the CDR3 is TGCAGCGTAAACAGGGGCACAACTAATGAAAAACTGTTTTTT. Looking up the rest from reference TRBV29-1 and TRBJ1-4 gives the full variable domain: SAVISQKPSRDICQRGTSLTIQCQVDSQVTMMFWYRQQPGQSLTLIATANQGSEATYESGFVIDKFPISRPNLTFSTLTVSNMSPEDSSIYLCSVNRGTTNEKLFFGSGTQLSVL.